Below are 24 T cell receptor beta chains sequenced from a single sample in a study of CD8+ T cells in alopecia areata. RNA extraction and reverse transcription yielded cDNA as sequencing template. This table comes from immunoSEQ multiplex PCR, and its TCRdb copy is limited to in-frame clones, with some not included. In the table there are approximately 180,000 clones, around 63% of which are singletons. The specimen comprised CD4+ T cells sorted from blood, sampled at week 0. The receptors stem from a human donor with alopecia areata.

This chain connects TRBV7-9 to TRBJ2-4; D gene ambiguous. CDR1 and CDR2 from the germline V gene are SEHNR and FQNEAQ (reference sequence). Trimming removed 1 base at V and 5 bases at J, with 12 bases between. This CDR3 is built from 15 residues. The CDR3 DNA reads as TGTGCCAGCAGCTTAGTTGGCCCACGAGAAAACATTCAGTACTTC. Protein: CASSLVGPRENIQYF.

V is TRBV7-2 and J is TRBJ1-1, with unresolved D. CDR3 length equals 13 residues. Trimming took 2 bases from V and 3 from J, leaving 7 bases between them. From germline, CDR1 is SGHTA and CDR2 FQGNSA. Here the CDR3 reads CASSLTRDTEAFF. Written as DNA, the CDR3 is TGTGCCAGCAGCTTAACCCGGGACACTGAAGCTTTCTTT.

The chain uses TRBV5-4 and TRBJ2-1; D possibly corresponds to TRBD2 (7 bases). The CDR3 sequence is 15 residues long. CDR1 is SGHNT and CDR2 is YYREEE in the germline V gene (reference sequence). Trimming shortened V by 4 bases and J by 6 bases, and 17 bases separated the two germline ends. This CDR3 reads CASSRGADRSNEQFF. The CDR3 DNA follows: TGTGCCAGCAGCCGGGGGGCCGATCGGAGCAATGAGCAGTTCTTC.

The CDR3 DNA sequence: TGTGCCAGCAGTGAAGCGCTTAACAGGGTCAATGAGCAGTTCTTC. Translation gives CASSEALNRVNEQFF. The chain uses TRBV2 and TRBJ2-1; tentative D call: TRBD1 (6 bases). Trimming took off 0 bases at V and 6 bases at J, with 12 bases between the two ends. CDR1 SNHLY and CDR2 FYNNEI come from the germline V gene. This CDR3 region has 15 residues.

This clone was counted between two and nine times. The gene calls are TRBV5-1 and TRBJ2-3, with D tentatively TRBD1 (6 bases). This CDR3 is 15 amino acids long. V was cut by 1 base and J by 2 bases, with 11 bases left in between. The germline V gene has CDR1 SGHRS and CDR2 YFSETQ. In nucleotides, the CDR3 is TGCGCCAGCAGCTTGTCGGGACACAACACAGATACGCAGTATTTT. This sequence encodes CASSLSGHNTDTQYF.

This clone was observed a handful of times. The chain couples TRBV9 to TRBJ2-7; TRBD1 aligns across 8 bases. The CDR3 is made up of 14 amino acids. Trimming took 4 bases from V and 5 from J; bases not matched to a gene: 8. The V gene's germline CDR1 is SGDLS and CDR2 YYNGEE. DNA of the CDR3: TGTGCCAGCAGCCTCTCTCCAGGGGGCGACGAGCAGTACTTC. It yields the protein CASSLSPGGDEQYF. Based on the CDR3 plus reference TRBV9 and TRBJ2-7, the full variable domain is DSGVTQTPKHLITATGQRVTLRCSPRSGDLSVYWYQQSLDQGLQFLIQYYNGEERAKGNILERFSAQQFPDLHSELNLSSLELGDSALYFCASSLSPGGDEQYFGPGTRLTVT.

The genes are TRBV15 and TRBJ2-7; D remains ambiguous. This CDR3 spans 13 amino acids. The germline V gene encodes CDR1 LNHNV and CDR2 YYDKDF (reference sequence). V lost 1 base and J 4 bases, leaving 8 bases between the germline ends. The DNA for the CDR3 is TGTGCCACCAGCAGAGCTAGGAATTACGAGCAGTACTTC. Residues: CATSRARNYEQYF.

The chain carries TRBV2 and TRBJ2-7, with a possible D match to TRBD1 (6 bases). V was clipped by 6 bases and J by 2 bases, with 11 bases between them. The germline CDR1 and CDR2 sequences are SNHLY and FYNNEI. The CDR3 totals 13 residues. CDR3 DNA: TGTGCCAGCAGCAAGCAGGGGCCCTACGAGCAGTACTTC. It codes for CASSKQGPYEQYF.

The V and J genes are TRBV2 and TRBJ2-5; no clear D. This CDR3 has 13 residues. Germline assignment: CDR1 SNHLY and CDR2 FYNNEI. V was trimmed by 6 bases and J by 3 bases, leaving 11 bases between them. CDR3 nucleotide sequence: TGTGCCAGCAGCTTAGTGTCGAAAGAGACCCAGTACTTC. Translated: CASSLVSKETQYF.

The chain couples TRBV18 to TRBJ2-7, with D possibly being TRBD1 (6 bases). CDR3 length equals 15 residues. The V gene's germline CDR1 is KGHSH and CDR2 LQKENI. Trimming removed 3 bases at V and 3 bases at J, with 15 bases between. CDR3 protein: CASSPSRGMSYEQYF. The CDR3 coding sequence is TGTGCCAGCTCACCGTCAAGGGGGATGAGCTACGAGCAGTACTTC.

The CDR3 DNA reads as TGCAGCGTTGGGGGAATCTATGGCTACACCTTC. This encodes CSVGGIYGYTF. The chain joins TRBV29-1 to TRBJ1-2, with D hard to call. CDR3 size: 11 residues. Germline V gives CDR1 SQVTM, CDR2 ANQGSEA. V dropped 4 bases and J dropped 4 bases, with 7 bases sitting between them.

This clone was found a few times. The V gene is TRBV5-4, the J gene TRBJ2-6; D is unclear. The CDR3 spans 14 residues. Trimming pared 3 bases from V and 0 bases from J, leaving 4 bases between. The V gene's germline CDR1 is SGHNT and CDR2 YYREEE (reference sequence). The CDR3 reads CASSWDSGANVLTF. CDR3 in DNA: TGTGCCAGCAGCTGGGACTCTGGGGCCAACGTCCTGACTTTC.

Turning to this clone: The same CDR3 arises from other DNA sequences in this sample as well. This chain joins TRBV5-1 and TRBJ2-5; D ambiguous. V was trimmed by 1 base and J by 2 bases, leaving 0 bases between them. The CDR3 length is 11 residues. Germline V lookup: CDR1 SGHRS, CDR2 YFSETQ. CDR3 DNA: TGCGCCAGCAGCTTGCAAGAGACCCAGTACTTC. This sequence encodes CASSLQETQYF.

The chain joins TRBV27 to TRBJ1-5; D call uncertain. The CDR3 totals 15 residues. Germline V gives CDR1 MNHEY, CDR2 SMNVEV (reference sequence). Trimming took off 2 bases at V and 5 bases at J, with 13 bases between the two ends. In DNA form, the CDR3 reads TGTGCCAGCAGTTTAAAGGTTCCCTTTGATCAGCCCCAGCATTTT. Translation gives CASSLKVPFDQPQHF.

The genes are TRBV19 and TRBJ1-2; D unclear. This CDR3 is built from 15 residues. Deletions cut 5 bases from V and 6 bases from J, with 19 bases between. Germline loops: CDR1 LNHDA, CDR2 SQIVND (reference sequence). CDR3 DNA: TGTGCCAGTAGTCCCCCGGAGCGAAAGCGGGATGGCTACACCTTC. This gives the protein CASSPPERKRDGYTF.

The chain is built from TRBV2 and TRBJ2-2; unclear D gene. The germline V and J ends were trimmed by 2 bases and 0 bases, with 7 bases remaining between them. Germline V CDR1 and CDR2: SNHLY, FYNNEI. This CDR3 has 15 amino acids. The CDR3 DNA reads as TGTGCCAGCAGTGAACTTAGGGCGAACACCGGGGAGCTGTTTTTT. Its protein is CASSELRANTGELFF.

The V call is TRBV10-3, the J call TRBJ1-1; no definite D call. Per the germline V gene, CDR1 is ENHRY and CDR2 is SYGVKD. Trimming pared 3 bases from V and 6 bases from J, leaving 8 bases between. The CDR3 has 12 amino acids. The CDR3 nucleotides are TGTGCCATCAGTGAACTAGGCTCTGAAGCTTTCTTT. Translating it yields CAISELGSEAFF.

V and J are TRBV25-1 and TRBJ2-5; D is uncertain. This CDR3 region has 13 residues. Trimming removed 2 bases at V and 5 bases at J, with 9 bases between. CDR1 is MGHDK and CDR2 is SYGVNS in the germline V gene. The CDR3, as DNA: TGTGCCAGCAGTGAAGTTGGGCCGGAGACCCAGTACTTC. Translation: CASSEVGPETQYF.

In the case of this clone: Additional DNA sequences in this sample encode the identical CDR3. This chain links TRBV29-1 with TRBJ1-2; D uncertain. Germline V gives CDR1 SQVTM, CDR2 ANQGSEA. The CDR3 consists of 9 residues. Trimming took off 1 base at V and 7 bases at J, with 1 base between the two ends. For the CDR3, the DNA is TGCAGCGTTGAAGGTGGCTACACCTTC. This translates into CSVEGGYTF.

The chain employs TRBV30 and TRBJ1-2, with D unclear. Looked up from germline, CDR1 is GTSNPN and CDR2 is SVGIG (reference sequence). V dropped 3 bases and J dropped 5 bases, with 7 bases sitting between them. This CDR3 spans 11 amino acids. The CDR3 DNA follows: TGTGCCTGGAGGCGGGTTTATGGCTACACCTTC. Translating gives CAWRRVYGYTF.

In its sample, this clone was seen once. The chain combines TRBV29-1 with TRBJ1-1; no definite D call. The CDR3 contains 14 residues. Trimming shortened V by 6 bases and J by 0 bases, and 14 bases separated the two germline ends. Germline loops: CDR1 SQVTM, CDR2 ANQGSEA. The CDR3 DNA sequence: TGCAGCGTCTATCTCTTGATCATGAACACTGAAGCTTTCTTT. As protein: CSVYLLIMNTEAFF.

Only a few counts were recorded for this clone. The chain carries TRBV29-1 and TRBJ2-4; possibly TRBD1 for D (6 bases). The V end lost 0 bases, the J end lost 6 bases, and 12 bases lay between the germline ends. Per the germline V gene, CDR1 is SQVTM and CDR2 is ANQGSEA. The CDR3 totals 14 residues. DNA of the CDR3: TGCAGCGTTGAAGATCGGGACAAGAGAAACATTCAGTACTTC. Its translation: CSVEDRDKRNIQYF.

DNA for the CDR3: TGTGCCAGCTTAGGGACGGACATGAACACTGAAGCTTTCTTT. Translation gives CASLGTDMNTEAFF. The chain joins TRBV18 to TRBJ1-1; the D gene is possibly TRBD1 (5 bases). This CDR3 spans 14 amino acids. Trimming left V 7 bases short and J 0 bases short, with 12 bases between. The germline V gene has CDR1 KGHSH and CDR2 LQKENI.

This clone came up a few times. The V gene is TRBV7-2, the J gene TRBJ1-1, with D hard to call. This CDR3 contains 14 residues. With 6 bases removed from V and 4 bases from J, the gap between germline ends came to 15 bases. CDR1 is SGHTA, CDR2 FQGNSA, per germline. DNA of the CDR3: TGTGCCAGCAGTACCTTCCACACGAGCACTGAAGCTTTCTTT. Protein product: CASSTFHTSTEAFF.